This TCR beta chain was retrieved from a study of shared clonotypes between healthy human individuals. The study's findings and limits: Rarefaction indicated that sorted-subset sequencing remained incomplete although depth was large.

To note about this clone: The antigen remains unidentified.

For sorted subsets, roughly 200 ng DNA per replicate equaled roughly 29,000 T cell genomes. Per the study methods: Filtering differed, since immunoSEQ gave only junction sequences and no quality scores. Clones were sequenced by immunoSEQ multiplex PCR, and TCRdb holds only the in-frame ones, with some missing. From that table come the V and J calls and clone size; the DNA was used to work out D and trimming. Of 950,000 to 1,100,000 clones in the sample, approximately 78% are singletons; the top ten hold 0.55% to 0.7%. The CDR3 length is 13 residues. The V end lost 7 bases, the J end lost 1 base, and 10 bases lay between the germline ends. Germline lookup yields CDR1 SGHAT and CDR2 FQNNGV.

The receptor was derived from a man aged 18-30 years in good health. Some clones in this sample may be carry-over from other donors' samples. The chain is built from TRBV11-2 and TRBJ1-1; D is perhaps TRBD1 (5 bases). The sequenced sample consisted of memory CD4+ T cells from PBMCs. Described subset: CD45RA-negative fraction. CDR3 DNA: TGTGCCAGCAAATTAGGGGAGAACACTGAAGCTTTCTTT. Its translation: CASKLGENTEAFF.